Detailed here is one T cell receptor beta chain. Its antigen is still unknown. This table comes from immunoSEQ multiplex PCR, and its TCRdb copy is limited to in-frame clones, with some not included. The sample consists of approximately 60,000 clones, approximately 87% of them appearing once. CDR1 and CDR2 from the germline V gene are SGHNT and YYREEE (reference sequence). V lost 3 bases to trimming and J lost 5 bases; unmatched junction nucleotides: 10. The CDR3 spans 16 residues. Stated time point: week 23, last vaccination. Vaccination used 300 ug of mutant IDH1 20-mer peptide per dose, with topical imiquimod. The study enrolled donors with new WHO grade 3 or 4 IDH1-mutant, ATRX-lost astrocytomas. The data belong to a study of a mutant IDH1 vaccine in newly diagnosed glioma. About the research overall: Patients underwent eight vaccinations, which took place in weeks 1, 3, 5, 7, 11, 15, 19 and 23. Most patients had radiochemotherapy with temozolomide before enrollment; others had one alone.

Study-wide results and limits: It was 80% to 95% of patients that developed vaccine-induced immune responses.

This specimen was PBMCs, taken from a glioma patient whose treatment included an IDH1 peptide vaccine. The sequence derives from a man aged 40-49 years with glioma. The rearrangement links TRBV5-4 to TRBJ2-2; 7 bases match TRBD1. The CDR3 here is CASSSKGGGGTGELFF. As DNA, the CDR3 is TGTGCCAGCAGCTCCAAAGGGGGCGGAGGTACCGGGGAGCTGTTTTTT.